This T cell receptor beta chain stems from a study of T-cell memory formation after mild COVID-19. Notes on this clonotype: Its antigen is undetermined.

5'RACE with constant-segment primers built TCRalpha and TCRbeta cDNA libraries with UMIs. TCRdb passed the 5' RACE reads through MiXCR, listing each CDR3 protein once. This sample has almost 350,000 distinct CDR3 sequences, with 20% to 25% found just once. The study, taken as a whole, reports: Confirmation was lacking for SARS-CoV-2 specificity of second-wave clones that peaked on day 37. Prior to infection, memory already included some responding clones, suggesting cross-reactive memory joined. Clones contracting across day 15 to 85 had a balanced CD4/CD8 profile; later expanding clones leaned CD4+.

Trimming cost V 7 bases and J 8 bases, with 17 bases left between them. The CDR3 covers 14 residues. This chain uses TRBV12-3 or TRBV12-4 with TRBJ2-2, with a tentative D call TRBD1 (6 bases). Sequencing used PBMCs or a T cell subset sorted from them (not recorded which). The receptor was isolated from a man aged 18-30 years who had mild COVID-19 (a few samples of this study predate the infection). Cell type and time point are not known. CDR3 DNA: TGTGCCAGCACACCGGGGCAGGGGAAGGGGGAGCTGTTTTTT. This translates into CASTPGQGKGELFF.